What follows are 17 T cell receptor beta chains derived from one specimen sequenced in a study of early T cells in non-severe SARS-CoV-2 infection (dated by TCRdb to the early 2020s). Library prep was done by 5' RACE. TCRdb names NextSeq 500 as the instrument used. TCRdb trimmed the raw reads at Q25, called clones with MiXCR and kept productive beta chains. Each record represents a unique CDR3 protein, reported with the most common genes and DNA among its rows. Here the sample has around 49,000 distinct CDR3 sequences; around a tenth occur a single time. Clones ranked in the top ten supply 20% to 25% of the sample. Sequenced sample: whole blood. These TCRs come from an adult who was a healthcare worker with PCR-confirmed SARS-CoV-2 infection or an uninfected control (not recorded which).

This clonotype was counted at least ten times. The chain joins TRBV6-2 or TRBV6-3 to TRBJ2-2, with 7 bases matching TRBD2. Germline V lookup: CDR1 MNHEY, CDR2 SVGEGT. The CDR3 covers 17 residues. Trimming at V came to 0 bases and at J to 4 bases, leaving 8 bases not matched to a gene. CDR3 sequence (DNA): TGTGCCAGCAGTTACTCGAGCGGGACTAAAGGCACCGGGGAGCTGTTTTTT. Translated: CASSYSSGTKGTGELFF.

This clonotype appeared a few times. The chain recombines TRBV7-2 with TRBJ2-7; D might be TRBD2 (6 bases). In germline, CDR1 is SGHTA, CDR2 FQGNSA. With 3 bases removed from V and 6 bases from J, the gap between germline ends came to 12 bases. The CDR3 is 13 residues long. CDR3 sequence reads: CASSLDPGGEQYF. CDR3 bases: TGTGCCAGCAGCTTGGATCCCGGGGGCGAGCAGTACTTC.

This clonotype was counted at least ten times. This chain uses TRBV5-1 with TRBJ1-2; 7 bases line up with TRBD1. J lost 3 bases, V lost 4 bases, and 3 bases had no gene match. Germline V gene data show CDR1 as SGHRS and CDR2 as YFSETQ. This CDR3 has 13 amino acids. CDR3 region: CASSRGQHYGYTF. The CDR3 DNA is TGCGCCAGCAGCCGGGGACAGCACTATGGCTACACCTTC.

This clonotype was observed a few times. The chain uses TRBV7-3 and TRBJ2-1; D not certain. CDR1 and CDR2 from the germline V gene are SGHTA and FQGTGA. V was trimmed by 4 bases and J by 0 bases, leaving 4 bases between them. CDR3 length: 13 amino acids. CDR3 sequence: CASSSSSYNEQFF. The DNA of the CDR3 is TGTGCCAGCAGCTCCTCCTCCTACAATGAGCAGTTCTTC.

This clonotype was observed many times. One junction end disagrees with the germline gene, perhaps due to a read error. The V gene is TRBV7-7, the J gene TRBJ1-6, with D unresolved. The CDR3 sequence is 18 residues long. The germline V gene encodes CDR1 SSHAT and CDR2 FNYEAQ (reference sequence). In nucleotides, the CDR3 is TGTGCTAGCAGCTTAGCGTTCCCAACAGCGAAGTATAATTCACCCCTCCACTTT. Translated, it gives CASSLAFPTAKYNSPLHF. Supplemented by reference TRBV7-7 and TRBJ1-6, the full variable domain reads GAGVSQSPRYKVTKRGQDVTLRCDPISSHATLYWYQQALGQGPEFLTYFNYEAQPDKSGLPSDRFSAERPEGSISTLTIQRTEQRDSAMYRCASSLAFPTAKYNSPLHFGNGTRLTVT.

The table lists this clonotype with a few counts. V is TRBV28 and J is TRBJ2-1; tentatively, D is TRBD1 (5 bases). The CDR3 runs to 19 residues. V was pared by 5 bases and J by 2 bases, with 25 bases between. Germline V gene sequence: CDR1 MDHEN, CDR2 SYDVKM. CDR3 DNA: TGTGCCAGCAGTGGGGCCGGGCAGGGTTTTCTTGCGGCCTACAATGAGCAGTTCTTC. As protein: CASSGAGQGFLAAYNEQFF. The entire variable domain, with the rest obtained from reference TRBV28 and TRBJ2-1, is as follows: DVKVTQSSRYLVKRTGEKVFLECVQDMDHENMFWYRQDPGLGLRLIYFSYDVKMKEKGDIPEGYSVSREKKERFSLILESASTNQTSMYLCASSGAGQGFLAAYNEQFFGPGTRLTVL.

Many counts were recorded for this clonotype. This chain uses TRBV18 with TRBJ1-1; a possible D gene is TRBD1 (5 bases). The germline V gene has CDR1 KGHSH and CDR2 LQKENI. The CDR3 is 16 residues long. V was cut by 3 bases and J by 6 bases, with 20 bases left in between. CDR3 sequence reads: CASSPSRGVWVAEAFF. The CDR3 DNA reads TGTGCCAGCTCACCTTCCCGGGGGGTATGGGTAGCTGAAGCTTTCTTT.

This clonotype came up many times. The chain has TRBV5-1 and TRBJ2-3; D is unresolved. The germline CDR1 and CDR2 sequences are SGHRS and YFSETQ. This CDR3 contains 12 residues. V was shortened by 4 bases and J by 5 bases, with 8 bases between the two germline ends. The CDR3 bases are TGCGCCAGCAGCGAGGTTGTAGATACGCAGTATTTT. As protein: CASSEVVDTQYF.

In this sample, this clonotype turned up many times. V gene TRBV7-9 combines with J gene TRBJ2-2; 15 nucleotides align to TRBD2. V was pared by 4 bases and J by 2 bases, with 11 bases of the junction left unmatched. The CDR3 extends over 20 amino acids. Germline V gene data show CDR1 as SEHNR and CDR2 as FQNEAQ (reference sequence). The CDR3 is CASSSRGAGLAGGNTGELFF. The CDR3 DNA reads as TGTGCCAGCAGCTCCCGCGGCGCGGGACTAGCGGGAGGAAACACCGGGGAGCTGTTTTTT.

This clonotype was picked up a small number of times. The chain has TRBV7-8 and TRBJ2-1; 7 nucleotides line up with TRBD2. After removal of 4 bases from V and 7 bases from J, the junction contained 7 bases not matched to a gene. The germline V gene encodes CDR1 SGHVS and CDR2 FQNEAQ. The CDR3 spans 14 residues. Written as DNA, the CDR3 is TGTGCCAGCAGCTGGGGACTATCGGGTAATGAGCAGTTCTTC. Its translation is CASSWGLSGNEQFF.

This clonotype was recorded many times. The CDR3 DNA follows: TGTGCCACCAGCAGAGACGGGGGGAGCCTTACAGATACGCAGTATTTT. The encoded protein is CATSRDGGSLTDTQYF. V is TRBV15 and J is TRBJ2-3; 7 bases are a match to TRBD2. The V gene's germline CDR1 is LNHNV and CDR2 YYDKDF (reference sequence). The CDR3 spans 16 residues. The V and J ends lost 0 bases and 3 bases, in that order; junction bases with no gene match: 6. The whole variable domain, filled in from reference TRBV15 and TRBJ2-3, reads DAMVIQNPRYQVTQFGKPVTLSCSQTLNHNVMYWYQQKSSQAPKLLFHYYDKDFNNEADTPDNFQSRRPNTSFCFLDIRSPGLGDTAMYLCATSRDGGSLTDTQYFGPGTRLTVL.

This clonotype came up a few times. The CDR3 nucleotides are TGCAGCGTTGATGGACTGGCGAGCACCGGGGAGCTGTTTTTT. It codes for CSVDGLASTGELFF. V and J are TRBV29-1 and TRBJ2-2; D is possibly TRBD2 (5 bases). The CDR3 has 14 residues. Germline V lookup: CDR1 SQVTM, CDR2 ANQGSEA. V shed 3 bases and J shed 4 bases, with 12 bases lying between them.

This chain connects TRBV4-3 to TRBJ1-5; D is possibly TRBD1 (5 bases). V gave up 0 bases and J gave up 1 base, with 7 bases separating them. The CDR3 totals 15 residues. From germline, CDR1 is LGHNA and CDR2 YSLEER. CDR3 region: CASSQDWTSNQPQHF. The CDR3 DNA is TGCGCCAGCAGCCAAGACTGGACAAGCAATCAGCCCCAGCATTTT.

This clonotype has a count of ten or more. CDR3 in amino acids: CASSKNQRQGTDTQYF. CDR3 in DNA: TGCGCCAGCAGCAAGAACCAAAGACAGGGGACAGATACGCAGTATTTT. This rearrangement joins TRBV5-1 to TRBJ2-3; 8 positions match TRBD1. Germline V gene data show CDR1 as SGHRS and CDR2 as YFSETQ. CDR3 size: 16 residues. V lost 4 bases, J lost 3 bases, and 10 bases stayed unmatched.

The table lists this clonotype with many counts. This chain connects TRBV30 to TRBJ2-2; a weak D match, TRBD2 (7 bases). This CDR3 region has 13 residues. V was pared by 8 bases and J by 8 bases, with 18 bases between. The germline V gene encodes CDR1 GTSNPN and CDR2 SVGIG (reference sequence). CDR3 loop: CALAGARTGELFF. The DNA of the CDR3 is TGTGCCCTCGCGGGGGCCCGAACGGGGGAGCTGTTTTTT.

Concerning this clonotype: A clone one base away is much larger, so this may be a read error. The chain recombines TRBV11-2 with TRBJ2-7; D unresolved. Germline V gene lookup returns CDR1 SGHAT and CDR2 FQNNGV. The CDR3 is made up of 13 amino acids. Deletions cut 1 base from V and 6 bases from J, with 10 bases between. The CDR3 DNA follows: TGTGCCAGCAGCTTAGTTGTGACCCCCGAGCAGTACTTC. It is translated as CASSLVVTPEQYF.

The chain recombines TRBV7-9 with TRBJ2-5, with TRBD2 matching over 11 bases. V trimming: 8 bases; J trimming: 6 bases; junction bases outside the gene matches: 8. CDR1 SEHNR and CDR2 FQNEAQ come from the germline V gene (reference sequence). The CDR3 has 14 amino acids. The CDR3, as DNA: TGTGCCAGCTCCCAACTAGCGGGAGAAAAGACCCAGTACTTC. Amino acids: CASSQLAGEKTQYF. The full variable domain, rest sourced from reference TRBV7-9 and TRBJ2-5, is DTGVSQNPRHKITKRGQNVTFRCDPISEHNRLYWYRQTLGQGPEFLTYFQNEAQLEKSRLLSDRFSAERPKGSFSTLEIQRTEQGDSAMYLCASSQLAGEKTQYFGPGTRLLVL.